The 27 T cell receptor beta chains listed next were all sequenced from one sample in a study of CD8 T cells in Susac syndrome. RNA totalling about 0.45 to 1 ug underwent reverse transcription with random hexamers. TCRdb reanalysed the immunoSEQ multiplex PCR reads using MiXCR and keeps one entry per CDR3 protein. The data show about 130,000 distinct CDR3 sequences, just under 95% seen once. Sequencing was done on a sample of CD8+ T cells from PBMCs. The receptors were gathered from a human donor with Susac syndrome.

The chain carries TRBV12-3 or TRBV12-4 and TRBJ2-5, with D possibly matching TRBD1 (6 bases). Deletions cut 5 bases from V and 7 bases from J, with 17 bases between. The CDR3 spans 14 residues. The CDR3, as DNA: TGTGCCAGCAGTGTAACAGGGTTGGAGTCGACCCAGTACTTC. This gives the protein CASSVTGLESTQYF.

This chain connects TRBV6-6 to TRBJ2-7, with D perhaps TRBD1 or TRBD2 (5 bases each). This CDR3 contains 16 residues. The V and J ends lost 0 bases and 0 bases respectively, with 12 bases between them. Per the germline V gene, CDR1 is MNHNY and CDR2 is SVGAGI (reference sequence). The CDR3 DNA sequence: TGTGCCAGCAGTTACTCCGTAGGGACCAGCTCCTACGAGCAGTACTTC. Amino acids: CASSYSVGTSSYEQYF.

Regarding this clonotype: At one end, the junction sequence differs from germline, possibly due to a read error. The rearrangement uses TRBV5-1 and TRBJ2-1; D gene ambiguous. The CDR3 extends over 11 amino acids. The germline V gene has CDR1 SGHRS and CDR2 YFSETQ. CDR3 sequence: CASSLYNEQFF. The CDR3 coding sequence is TGTGCCAGCAGTTTGTACAATGAGCAGTTCTTC.

V usage is TRBV5-1 and J usage is TRBJ1-2; TRBD1 is a possible D gene (5 bases). This CDR3 has 14 residues. Germline loops: CDR1 SGHRS, CDR2 YFSETQ. Trimming pared 4 bases from V and 11 bases from J, leaving 21 bases between. The CDR3 nucleotides read TGCGCCAGCAGCGCAGGACATCACGTATGGGAATACACCTTC. Protein product: CASSAGHHVWEYTF.

The chain is built from TRBV14 and TRBJ2-3; D tentatively reads TRBD1 or TRBD2 (6 bases each). V lost 0 bases to trimming and J lost 0 bases, with 10 bases between them. The germline V gene has CDR1 SGHDN and CDR2 FVKESK. This CDR3 spans 16 amino acids. This CDR3 reads CASSQEGGPSTDTQYF. The CDR3 DNA sequence: TGTGCCAGCAGCCAAGAAGGGGGGCCTAGCACAGATACGCAGTATTTT.

This rearrangement joins TRBV4-1 to TRBJ2-7, with TRBD1 identical over 11 bases. Germline-derived CDR1 and CDR2 are MGHRA and YSYEKL. J was trimmed by 1 base and V by 5 bases; bases with no gene match: 13. The CDR3 is made up of 18 amino acids. This CDR3 is CASSETGTGGDISYEQYF. DNA for the CDR3: TGCGCCAGCAGCGAAACCGGGACAGGGGGGGATATTTCCTACGAGCAGTACTTC.

The chain joins TRBV25-1 to TRBJ2-1; D is perhaps TRBD2 (6 bases). Trimming removed 0 bases at V and 5 bases at J, with 26 bases between. The CDR3 is made up of 20 amino acids. The germline gives CDR1 MGHDK, CDR2 SYGVNS. The CDR3 spells CASSEYIRELPRDVDNEQFF. For the CDR3, the DNA is TGTGCCAGCAGTGAATATATTCGGGAGCTGCCTAGAGACGTAGACAATGAGCAGTTCTTC.

V usage is TRBV5-4 and J usage is TRBJ2-5, with 9 positions matching TRBD1. CDR1 is SGHNT and CDR2 is YYREEE in the germline V gene (reference sequence). This CDR3 has 15 residues. V was clipped by 1 base and J by 5 bases; unmatched bases: 6. The CDR3 region has the DNA TGTGCCAGCAGCTTGTGGGACAGGGTTCAGGAGACCCAGTACTTC. Translating it yields CASSLWDRVQETQYF.

The chain employs TRBV7-9 and TRBJ2-4, with TRBD2 as a possible D gene (6 bases). The CDR3 loop spans 15 amino acids. Trimming took off 2 bases at V and 8 bases at J, with 16 bases between the two ends. Germline-derived CDR1 and CDR2 are SEHNR and FQNEAQ (reference sequence). The chain's CDR3 is CASSLYGREADIQYF. The CDR3 DNA sequence: TGTGCCAGCAGCTTATACGGCAGGGAGGCGGACATTCAGTACTTC.

The rearrangement uses TRBV30 and TRBJ1-2; 7 bases map to TRBD1. The germline V gene encodes CDR1 GTSNPN and CDR2 SVGIG (reference sequence). V lost 5 bases and J lost 8; bases outside the gene matches: 5. CDR3 size: 11 residues. The CDR3 protein is CAWWDSGGYTF. CDR3 in DNA: TGTGCCTGGTGGGACAGTGGGGGCTACACCTTC.

The rearrangement links TRBV30 to TRBJ1-4, with a tentative D call TRBD1 (6 bases). With 1 base removed from V and 8 bases from J, the gap between germline ends came to 17 bases. Per germline, CDR1 GTSNPN and CDR2 SVGIG (reference sequence). The CDR3 sequence is 15 residues long. CDR3 sequence reads: CAWSAGQGTSEKLFF. Here the CDR3 DNA reads TGTGCCTGGAGTGCCGGGCAGGGGACTAGCGAAAAACTGTTTTTT.

V and J are TRBV6-5 and TRBJ2-1, with D possibly TRBD2 on 5 matching bases. CDR1 is MNHEY and CDR2 is SVGAGI in the germline V gene. CDR3 length equals 14 residues. The ends were cut back, 0 bases at V and 5 bases at J, with 8 bases in the middle. The CDR3 sequence: CASSYSWENNEQFF. DNA for the CDR3: TGTGCCAGCAGTTACTCGTGGGAGAACAATGAGCAGTTCTTC.

This clonotype was recorded a few times. The rearrangement links TRBV7-8 to TRBJ2-5, with D perhaps matching TRBD2 (5 bases). Germline-derived CDR1 and CDR2 are SGHVS and FQNEAQ. The CDR3 sequence is 13 residues long. V lost 5 bases and J 2 bases, leaving 9 bases between the germline ends. Here the CDR3 DNA reads TGTGCCAGCAGCCCCGGGGTACAAGAGACCCAGTACTTC. Translation: CASSPGVQETQYF.

This clonotype was detected a few times. This chain joins TRBV5-1 and TRBJ2-3; no reliable D call. Trimming took 0 bases from V and 2 from J, leaving 13 bases between them. Germline V gives CDR1 SGHRS, CDR2 YFSETQ. This CDR3 is built from 16 residues. The CDR3 bases are TGCGCCAGCAGCTTGGTCGAGTCCCTGGCCACAGATACGCAGTATTTT. Protein sequence: CASSLVESLATDTQYF.

This rearrangement joins TRBV20-1 to TRBJ1-5; D uncertain. The V gene lost 4 bases and the J gene lost 1 base, with 14 bases spanning the gap. The CDR3 is made up of 15 amino acids. CDR1 is DFQATT and CDR2 is SNEGSKA in the germline V gene (reference sequence). DNA for the CDR3: TGCAGTGCTATCATGGAAAGGTGGAGCAATCAGCCCCAGCATTTT. Translation: CSAIMERWSNQPQHF.

The chain employs TRBV6-4 and TRBJ2-3; 10 bases match TRBD2. The trim removed 0 bases at V and 5 bases at J, leaving 5 bases unmatched. From germline, CDR1 is MRHNA and CDR2 SNTAGT. The CDR3 length is 16 residues. Written as DNA, the CDR3 is TGTGCCAGCAGTGACTCCAGCGGGGGGGCCATAGATACGCAGTATTTT. This translates into CASSDSSGGAIDTQYF.

The genes are TRBV12-3 or TRBV12-4 and TRBJ1-2; no clear D. Deletions cut 1 base from V and 6 bases from J, with 6 bases between. The CDR3 extends over 12 amino acids. This chain's CDR3 is CASSLGPDGYTF. DNA of the CDR3: TGTGCCAGCAGTTTAGGTCCAGATGGCTACACCTTC.

V gene TRBV7-8 combines with J gene TRBJ2-5, with D possibly being TRBD2 (5 bases). Deletions cut 5 bases from V and 5 bases from J, with 18 bases between. The CDR3 length is 15 residues. The germline gives CDR1 SGHVS, CDR2 FQNEAQ. The CDR3 here is CASSLKGAEVETQYF. In DNA, the CDR3 is TGTGCCAGCAGCCTTAAGGGAGCCGAAGTGGAGACCCAGTACTTC. Full variable domain (outside the CDR3, taken from reference TRBV7-8 and TRBJ2-5): GAGVSQSPRYKVAKRGQDVALRCDPISGHVSLFWYQQALGQGPEFLTYFQNEAQLDKSGLPSDRFFAERPEGSVSTLKIQRTQQEDSAVYLCASSLKGAEVETQYFGPGTRLLVL.

The chain carries TRBV30 and TRBJ1-4; D is uncertain. V lost 1 base, J lost 0 bases, and 9 bases lay in between. Germline CDR1 and CDR2: GTSNPN and SVGIG (reference sequence). The CDR3 extends over 15 amino acids. The CDR3 here is CAWSGLIATNEKLFF. In nucleotides, the CDR3 is TGTGCCTGGAGTGGACTGATTGCAACTAATGAAAAACTGTTTTTT.

The rearrangement joins TRBV30 to TRBJ1-4; D call uncertain. The length of the CDR3 is 15 residues. V gave up 0 bases and J gave up 3 bases, with 11 bases separating them. The germline V gene has CDR1 GTSNPN and CDR2 SVGIG (reference sequence). The CDR3 nucleotides read TGTGCCTGGAGTGTACCTTTAAGGGCTAATGAAAAACTGTTTTTT. This translates into CAWSVPLRANEKLFF.

The J gene is TRBJ2-1, the V gene TRBV20-1; no firm D call. The CDR3 contains 14 residues. Germline V CDR1 and CDR2: DFQATT, SNEGSKA (reference sequence). Trimming stripped 3 bases from V and 3 bases from J, with 12 bases between. The CDR3 loop reads CSASSASNYNEQFF. The CDR3 bases are TGCAGTGCTAGTTCCGCCTCAAACTACAATGAGCAGTTCTTC.

V gene TRBV4-1 combines with J gene TRBJ1-1; D possibly corresponds to TRBD1 (5 bases). Germline assignment: CDR1 MGHRA and CDR2 YSYEKL. The length of the CDR3 is 15 residues. With 3 bases removed from V and 3 bases from J, the gap between germline ends came to 14 bases. The CDR3 here is CASSHEVGTDTEAFF. The CDR3 nucleotides are TGCGCCAGCAGCCACGAGGTGGGGACCGACACTGAAGCTTTCTTT.

The CDR3 is CASSQDLTSGGDYNEQFF. DNA of the CDR3: TGTGCCAGCAGCCAAGATCTAACTAGCGGGGGGGACTACAATGAGCAGTTCTTC. The chain couples TRBV4-2 to TRBJ2-1, with 13 bases aligning to TRBD2. Unmatched junction bases numbered 5, after V lost 0 bases and J lost 3 bases. Germline-derived CDR1 and CDR2 are LGHNA and YNFKEQ. The CDR3 runs to 18 residues.

The gene calls are TRBV6-2 or TRBV6-3 and TRBJ1-2; TRBD1 might be the D (6 bases). Looked up from germline, CDR1 is MNHEY and CDR2 is SVGEGT. The CDR3 is made up of 17 amino acids. The V end lost 3 bases, the J end lost 4 bases, and 21 bases lay between the germline ends. The CDR3 region has the DNA TGTGCCAGCAGTTATTGGGGGACAAGGATGGATTCCTATGGCTACACCTTC. Protein: CASSYWGTRMDSYGYTF.

This sequence joins TRBV27 and TRBJ1-2; D unclear. The germline V gene encodes CDR1 MNHEY and CDR2 SMNVEV (reference sequence). V dropped 2 bases and J dropped 4 bases, with 14 bases sitting between them. This CDR3 spans 15 amino acids. The CDR3 is CASSLAVEGAYGYTF. As DNA, the CDR3 is TGTGCCAGCAGTTTAGCGGTCGAGGGAGCCTATGGCTACACCTTC.

This chain uses TRBV4-1 with TRBJ2-5; D uncertain. V shed 0 bases and J shed 1 base, with 6 bases lying between them. The CDR3 has 14 amino acids. The germline V gene has CDR1 MGHRA and CDR2 YSYEKL. As DNA, the CDR3 is TGCGCCAGCAGCCAAGAGTGGACCCAAGAGACCCAGTACTTC. Residues: CASSQEWTQETQYF.

The rearrangement joins TRBV15 to TRBJ2-7, with TRBD1 as a possible D gene (6 bases). CDR3 length: 16 residues. Trimming pared 2 bases from V and 0 bases from J, leaving 14 bases between. Germline CDR1 LNHNV, CDR2 YYDKDF (reference sequence). CDR3 bases: TGTGCCACCAGCAGAACCCCAGGGGATAGCTCCTACGAGCAGTACTTC. Translated: CATSRTPGDSSYEQYF.